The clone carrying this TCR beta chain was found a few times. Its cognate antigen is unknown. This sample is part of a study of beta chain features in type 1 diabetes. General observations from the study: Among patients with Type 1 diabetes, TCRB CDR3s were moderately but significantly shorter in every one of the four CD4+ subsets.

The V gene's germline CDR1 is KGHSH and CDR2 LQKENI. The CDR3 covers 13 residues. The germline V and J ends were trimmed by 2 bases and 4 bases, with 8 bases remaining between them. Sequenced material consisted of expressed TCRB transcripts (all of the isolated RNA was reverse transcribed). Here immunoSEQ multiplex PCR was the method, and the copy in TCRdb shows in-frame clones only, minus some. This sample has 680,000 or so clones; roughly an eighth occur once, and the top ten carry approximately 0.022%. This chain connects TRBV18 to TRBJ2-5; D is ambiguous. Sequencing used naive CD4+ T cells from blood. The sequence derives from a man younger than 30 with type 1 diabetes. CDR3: CASSPDDRETQYF. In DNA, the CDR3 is TGTGCCAGCTCACCAGACGACCGAGAGACCCAGTACTTC.